This T cell receptor (beta chain) was obtained from a study of low-dose radiotherapy and immunotherapy resistance in tumors. Study background: Intravenous nivolumab 240 mg every two weeks plus ipilimumab 1 mg/kg every six weeks was given to patients. Oral aspirin at 300 mg was taken daily by patients for four cycles, beginning on cycle 1 day 1.

Sample time point: after trial treatment. The treatment here: LDRT plus nivolumab, ipilimumab, low-dose cyclophosphamide and aspirin (RACIN trial). In the RACIN dose-escalation trial, donors got nivolumab plus ipilimumab with aspirin, cyclophosphamide and radiotherapy. Covering alpha and beta chains, TRAV- and TRBV-specific primers were used for the first-strand cDNA. Using a constant-region primer together with a V-primer adapter, TCRs were subjected to around 22 PCR cycles of amplification. TCRdb reanalysed the reads using MiXCR and keeps one entry per CDR3 protein. The data contain around 84,000 distinct CDR3 sequences, 17% of them seen just once; the ten biggest clones take up roughly 1.4%. Germline CDR1 KGHSH, CDR2 LQKENI. The CDR3 extends over 14 amino acids. Trimming shortened V by 3 bases and J by 0 bases, and 8 bases separated the two germline ends. This clonotype was recorded many times.

The J gene is TRBJ1-1, the V gene TRBV18; maybe TRBD1 (5 bases). This receptor was identified in a male donor with prostate cancer. The sample in question was PBMCs, obtained after low-dose radiotherapy plus immunotherapy. The DNA for the CDR3 is TGTGCCAGCTCACCTTTACAGGTGAACACTGAAGCTTTCTTT. This sequence encodes CASSPLQVNTEAFF.